These 4 T cell receptor beta chains were all obtained from the same sample, sequenced in a study of cytomegalovirus exposure and HLA in healthy donors. The PCR used 60 Vbeta and 13 Jbeta primers. Generated by immunoSEQ multiplex PCR, the TCRdb table keeps only in-frame clones and is missing some. The table has 93,000 or so clones, 60% to 80% seen once. Sequenced material: PBMCs. The receptors stem from a man aged 50 to 59 in good health and CMV-seropositive.

The rearrangement joins TRBV11-1 to TRBJ2-7, with D maybe TRBD1 (5 bases). The CDR3 length is 14 residues. Trimming removed 3 bases at V and 2 bases at J, with 11 bases between. The germline V gene has CDR1 SGHAT and CDR2 FQDESV (reference sequence). The CDR3 region is CASSLGTGPYEQYF. The CDR3 nucleotides read TGTGCCAGCAGCTTGGGAACAGGTCCCTACGAGCAGTACTTC. The whole variable domain, filled in from reference TRBV11-1 and TRBJ2-7, reads EAEVAQSPRYKITEKSQAVAFWCDPISGHATLYWYRQILGQGPELLVQFQDESVVDDSQLPKDRFSAERLKGVDSTLKIQPAELGDSAMYLCASSLGTGPYEQYFGPGTRLTVT.

The chain recombines TRBV29-1 with TRBJ2-1; 8 bases are shared with TRBD2. Germline lookup yields CDR1 SQVTM and CDR2 ANQGSEA. The V segment lost 7 bases and the J segment 7 bases; nucleotides outside the gene matches: 6. The CDR3 covers 12 residues. CDR3 bases: TGCAGCGGACGACTAGCGCAAAATGAGCAGTTCTTC. Residues: CSGRLAQNEQFF.

CDR3: CASSLKGVGTTPTDTQYF. Here the CDR3 DNA reads TGTGCCAGCAGCTTAAAGGGGGTGGGGACTACCCCCACAGATACGCAGTATTTT. The chain combines TRBV7-9 with TRBJ2-3; maybe TRBD2 (7 bases). CDR3 length equals 18 residues. Germline assignment: CDR1 SEHNR and CDR2 FQNEAQ (reference sequence). V was trimmed by 2 bases and J by 2 bases, leaving 20 bases between them.

This clone was recorded only once. The rearrangement joins TRBV7-6 to TRBJ2-1; 11 bases fit TRBD1. The germline V gene encodes CDR1 SGHVS and CDR2 FNYEAQ. CDR3 size: 19 residues. The junction had 19 bases not matched to a gene; V was cut back by 5 bases and J by 7 bases. DNA for the CDR3: TGTGCCAGCAGCCCCGGAGACCAGGACAGGGGGCCGGTTTGGAATGAGCAGTTCTTC. It encodes CASSPGDQDRGPVWNEQFF.